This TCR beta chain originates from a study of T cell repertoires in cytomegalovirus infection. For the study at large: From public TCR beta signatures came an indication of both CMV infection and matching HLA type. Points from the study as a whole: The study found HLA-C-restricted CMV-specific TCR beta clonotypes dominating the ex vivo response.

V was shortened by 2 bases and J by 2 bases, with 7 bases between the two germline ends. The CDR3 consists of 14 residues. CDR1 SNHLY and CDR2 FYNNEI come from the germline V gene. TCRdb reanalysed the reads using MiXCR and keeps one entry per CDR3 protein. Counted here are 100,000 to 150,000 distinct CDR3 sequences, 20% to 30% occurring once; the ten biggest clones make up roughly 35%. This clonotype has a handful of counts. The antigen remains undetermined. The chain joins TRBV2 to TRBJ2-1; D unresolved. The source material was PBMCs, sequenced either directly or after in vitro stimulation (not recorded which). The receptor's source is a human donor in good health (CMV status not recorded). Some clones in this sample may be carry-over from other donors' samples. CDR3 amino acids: CASSENSPYNEQFF. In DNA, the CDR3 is TGTGCCAGCAGTGAAAATAGTCCCTACAATGAGCAGTTCTTC.